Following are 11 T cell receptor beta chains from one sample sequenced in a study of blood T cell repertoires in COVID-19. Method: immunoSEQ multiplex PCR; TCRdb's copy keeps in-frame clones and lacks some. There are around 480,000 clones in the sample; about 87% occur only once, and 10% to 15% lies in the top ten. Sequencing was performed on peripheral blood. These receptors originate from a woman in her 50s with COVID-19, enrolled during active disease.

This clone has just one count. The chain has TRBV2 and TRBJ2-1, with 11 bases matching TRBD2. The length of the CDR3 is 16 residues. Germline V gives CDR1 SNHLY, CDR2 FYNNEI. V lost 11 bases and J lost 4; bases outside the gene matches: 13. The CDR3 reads CAHARLGLAVYNEQFF. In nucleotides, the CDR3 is TGTGCCCATGCTAGATTGGGACTAGCGGTGTACAATGAGCAGTTCTTC.

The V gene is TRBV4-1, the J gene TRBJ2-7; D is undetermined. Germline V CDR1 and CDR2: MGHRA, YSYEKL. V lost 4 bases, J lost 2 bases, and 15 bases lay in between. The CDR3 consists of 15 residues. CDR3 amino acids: CASSRAPDIAYEQYF. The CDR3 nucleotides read TGCGCCAGCAGCCGAGCCCCTGATATCGCCTACGAGCAGTACTTC.

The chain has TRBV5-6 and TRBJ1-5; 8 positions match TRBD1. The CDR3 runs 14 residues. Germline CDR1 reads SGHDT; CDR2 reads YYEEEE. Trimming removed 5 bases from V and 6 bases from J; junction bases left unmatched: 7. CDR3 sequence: CASRAGGSGQPQHF. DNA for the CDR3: TGTGCCAGCAGGGCAGGGGGCTCGGGTCAGCCCCAGCATTTT.

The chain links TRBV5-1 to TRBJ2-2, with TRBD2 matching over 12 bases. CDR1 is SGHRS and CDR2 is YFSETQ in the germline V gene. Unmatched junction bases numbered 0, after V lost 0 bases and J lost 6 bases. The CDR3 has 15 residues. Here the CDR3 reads CASSLASGGAGELFF. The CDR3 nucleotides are TGCGCCAGCAGCTTGGCTAGCGGGGGGGCCGGGGAGCTGTTTTTT. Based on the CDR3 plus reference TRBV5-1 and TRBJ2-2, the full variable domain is KAGVTQTPRYLIKTRGQQVTLSCSPISGHRSVSWYQQTPGQGLQFLFEYFSETQRNKGNFPGRFSGRQFSNSRSEMNVSTLELGDSALYLCASSLASGGAGELFFGEGSRLTVL.

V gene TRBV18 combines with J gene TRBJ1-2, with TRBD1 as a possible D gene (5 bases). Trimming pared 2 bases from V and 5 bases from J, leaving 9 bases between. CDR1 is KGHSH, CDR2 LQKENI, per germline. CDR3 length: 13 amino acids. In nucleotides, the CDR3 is TGTGCCAGCTCACCAGCGGGGGAATATGGCTACACCTTC. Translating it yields CASSPAGEYGYTF. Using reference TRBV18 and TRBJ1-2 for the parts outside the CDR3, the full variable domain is NAGVMQNPRHLVRRRGQEARLRCSPMKGHSHVYWYRQLPEEGLKFMVYLQKENIIDESGMPKERFSAEFPKEGPSILRIQQVVRGDSAAYFCASSPAGEYGYTFGSGTRLTVV.

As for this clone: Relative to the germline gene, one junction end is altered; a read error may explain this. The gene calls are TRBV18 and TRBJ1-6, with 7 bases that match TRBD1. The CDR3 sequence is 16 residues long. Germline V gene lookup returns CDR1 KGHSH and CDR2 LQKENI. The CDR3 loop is CASSPQGNEWDSPLHF. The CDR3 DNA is TGTGCCAGCTCCCCACAGGGGAACGAGTGGGATTCACCCCTCCACTTT. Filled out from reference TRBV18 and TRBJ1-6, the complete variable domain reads NAGVMQNPRHLVRRRGQEARLRCSPMKGHSHVYWYRQLPEEGLKFMVYLQKENIIDESGMPKERFSAEFPKEGPSILRIQQVVRGDSAAYFCASSPQGNEWDSPLHFGNGTRLTVT.

Here the CDR3 DNA reads TGTGCCAGCAGTGAAGGAGATAAGCGGGGGGACGCCTACGAGCAGTACTTC. Its protein product is CASSEGDKRGDAYEQYF. V and J are TRBV2 and TRBJ2-7, with 9 bases fitting TRBD2. Germline loops: CDR1 SNHLY, CDR2 FYNNEI. This CDR3 has 17 residues. V gave up 1 base and J gave up 2 bases; unmatched junction bases: 9.

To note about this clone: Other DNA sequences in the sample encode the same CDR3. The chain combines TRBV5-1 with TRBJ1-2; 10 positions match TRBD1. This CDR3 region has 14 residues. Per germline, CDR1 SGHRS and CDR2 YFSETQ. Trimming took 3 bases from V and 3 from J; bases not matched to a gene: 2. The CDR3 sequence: CASSSGTGDYGYTF. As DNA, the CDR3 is TGCGCCAGCAGCTCCGGGACAGGGGACTATGGCTACACCTTC.

CDR3 region: CASGWRGETEQYF. DNA for the CDR3: TGTGCCAGCGGGTGGCGGGGAGAGACCGAGCAGTACTTC. The rearrangement joins TRBV3-1 (or the pseudogene TRBV3-2) to TRBJ2-7; a weak D match, TRBD2 (6 bases). The V gene's germline CDR1 is LGHDT and CDR2 YNNKEL (reference sequence). CDR3 length: 13 residues. V was pared by 8 bases and J by 6 bases, with 17 bases between.

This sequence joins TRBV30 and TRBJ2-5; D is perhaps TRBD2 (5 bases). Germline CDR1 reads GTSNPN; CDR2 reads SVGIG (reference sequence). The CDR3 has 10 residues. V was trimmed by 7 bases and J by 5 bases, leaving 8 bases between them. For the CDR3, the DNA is TGTGCCTTCCGAGGGGAGACCCAGTACTTC. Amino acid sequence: CAFRGETQYF.

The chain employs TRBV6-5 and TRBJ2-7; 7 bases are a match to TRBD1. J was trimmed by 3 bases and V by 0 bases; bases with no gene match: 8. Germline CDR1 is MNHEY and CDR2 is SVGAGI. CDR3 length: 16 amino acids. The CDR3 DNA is TGTGCCAGCAGTTACTCAGCGGACAGGTTCGGCTACGAGCAGTACTTC. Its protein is CASSYSADRFGYEQYF.